The 19 T cell receptor beta chains below all came from one sample that was sequenced in a study of blood T cell repertoires in COVID-19. The protocol was immunoSEQ multiplex PCR, while the TCRdb copy is restricted to in-frame clones and leaves out a portion. The sample includes over 350,000 clones, approximately 90% of them seen just once. Material: PBMCs or T cells enriched from blood (not recorded which). The source of these receptors is a woman aged 50 to 60 who had recovered from COVID-19.

The chain recombines TRBV3-1 (or the pseudogene TRBV3-2) with TRBJ1-2, with a possible D match to TRBD1 (6 bases). CDR1 is LGHDT and CDR2 is YNNKEL in the germline V gene (reference sequence). This CDR3 spans 12 amino acids. V gave up 2 bases and J gave up 8 bases, with 9 bases separating them. As DNA, the CDR3 is TGTGCCAGCAGCCAAATGGGGGCCGGCTACACCTTC. As protein: CASSQMGAGYTF.

The rearrangement links TRBV4-2 to TRBJ1-6; TRBD1 matches at 12 bases. The CDR3 sequence is 18 residues long. J lost 7 bases, V lost 0 bases, and 7 bases had no gene match. Germline V CDR1 and CDR2: LGHNA, YNFKEQ. Here the CDR3 reads CASSQETGQGARNSPLHF. CDR3 coding DNA: TGTGCCAGCAGCCAAGAAACGGGACAGGGGGCGAGAAATTCACCCCTCCACTTT.

The J gene is TRBJ1-2, the V gene TRBV28, with a tentative D call TRBD1 (5 bases). The CDR3 contains 13 residues. The germline V and J ends were trimmed by 5 bases and 4 bases, with 11 bases remaining between them. The germline gives CDR1 MDHEN, CDR2 SYDVKM. The CDR3: CASSRQRIYGYTF. CDR3 in DNA: TGTGCCAGCAGTCGACAGCGAATCTATGGCTACACCTTC.

V is TRBV3-1 (or the pseudogene TRBV3-2) and J is TRBJ1-5; D ambiguous. Trimming removed 0 bases from V and 6 bases from J, with 6 bases in between. Germline CDR1 and CDR2: LGHDT and YNNKEL (reference sequence). This CDR3 has 13 amino acids. CDR3 amino acids: CASSQDVAQPQHF. CDR3 nucleotides: TGTGCCAGCAGCCAAGATGTGGCTCAGCCCCAGCATTTT.

CDR3 sequence reads: CASSWQGALYEQYF. The CDR3 DNA reads as TGTGCCAGCAGCTGGCAGGGGGCTCTCTACGAGCAGTACTTC. The chain uses TRBV7-2 and TRBJ2-7, with TRBD1 identical over 8 bases. Germline assignment: CDR1 SGHTA and CDR2 FQGNSA. Trimming at V came to 4 bases and at J to 3 bases, leaving 5 bases not matched to a gene. The CDR3 totals 14 residues.

The chain uses TRBV27 and TRBJ1-2; a possible D gene is TRBD1 (6 bases). The CDR3 totals 15 residues. The germline CDR1 and CDR2 sequences are MNHEY and SMNVEV (reference sequence). Trimming removed 6 bases at V and 2 bases at J, with 16 bases between. Written as DNA, the CDR3 is TGTGCCAGCAGAGCCGGGACGGGGGGCAACTATGGCTACACCTTC. As protein: CASRAGTGGNYGYTF.

The chain carries TRBV12-1 and TRBJ1-4. TRBV12-1 is marked as a pseudogene. The CDR3 sequence is 15 residues long. The CDR3: CASSFEWEINEKLFF. The CDR3 DNA is TGTGCCAGCAGCTTTGAGTGGGAGATTAATGAAAAACTGTTTTTT.

The gene calls are TRBV5-1 and TRBJ1-4, with D hard to call. Deletions cut 5 bases from V and 7 bases from J, with 12 bases between. The V gene's germline CDR1 is SGHRS and CDR2 YFSETQ. This CDR3 has 13 residues. The chain's CDR3 is CASRLSAAEKLFF. The CDR3, as DNA: TGCGCCAGCAGGTTATCGGCGGCTGAAAAACTGTTTTTT.

The V call is TRBV5-4, the J call TRBJ2-2, with TRBD2 matching 11 bases. Germline V gene sequence: CDR1 SGHNT, CDR2 YYREEE (reference sequence). The CDR3 length is 17 residues. V lost 2 bases, J lost 4 bases, and 7 bases stayed unmatched. CDR3 nucleotides: TGTGCCAGCAGCTTCCCGACTAGCGGGGATATCACCGGGGAGCTGTTTTTT. Translated: CASSFPTSGDITGELFF.

V is TRBV2 and J is TRBJ2-5, with 7 bases that match TRBD2. The CDR3 contains 16 residues. V lost 3 bases and J lost 2; bases outside the gene matches: 9. Germline CDR1 is SNHLY and CDR2 is FYNNEI. The CDR3 loop is CASSDSRGTPQETQYF. In DNA form, the CDR3 reads TGTGCCAGCAGTGATTCGCGGGGGACTCCTCAAGAGACCCAGTACTTC.

The CDR3 loop is CASSLEGGIGGYTF. The CDR3 DNA follows: TGTGCCAGCAGCCTAGAAGGGGGTATCGGCGGCTACACCTTC. This sequence joins TRBV7-2 and TRBJ1-2, with a weak D call TRBD1 (6 bases). Trimming removed 5 bases from V and 8 bases from J, with 18 bases in between. Germline CDR1 reads SGHTA; CDR2 reads FQGNSA. CDR3 length: 14 amino acids.

This clone was detected a few times. The rearrangement joins TRBV27 to TRBJ1-1; no clear D. CDR3 length equals 15 residues. CDR1 and CDR2 (germline): MNHEY, SMNVEV (reference sequence). V dropped 2 bases and J dropped 4 bases, with 14 bases sitting between them. The CDR3 DNA is TGTGCCAGCAGTTTAGAGGCAAGGCGAGGCACTGAAGCTTTCTTT. Its translation is CASSLEARRGTEAFF.

On this clone: The sample has other DNA sequences that encode this CDR3 too. V gene TRBV11-3 combines with J gene TRBJ2-3; D gene uncertain. Trimming stripped 1 base from V and 1 base from J, with 3 bases between. The CDR3 sequence is 13 residues long. CDR1 and CDR2 (germline): SGHNT, YENEEA. CDR3 residues: CASSLAGTDTQYF. The CDR3 DNA reads as TGTGCCAGCAGCTTAGCCGGCACAGATACGCAGTATTTT.

The CDR3 here is CASSRAGLNNEKLFF. Here the CDR3 DNA reads TGTGCCAGCAGTAGGGCGGGGCTGAACAATGAAAAACTGTTTTTT. The chain couples TRBV27 to TRBJ1-4; TRBD1 is a possible D gene (5 bases). Trimming shortened V by 5 bases and J by 5 bases, and 15 bases separated the two germline ends. Germline values: CDR1 MNHEY, CDR2 SMNVEV (reference sequence). The CDR3 has 15 residues.

The gene calls are TRBV30 and TRBJ1-6; 7 nucleotides align to TRBD1. Germline CDR1 is GTSNPN and CDR2 is SVGIG (reference sequence). The CDR3 runs to 14 residues. Trimming took 3 bases from V and 9 from J; bases not matched to a gene: 8. CDR3 residues: CAWSVLRGTSPLHF. CDR3 DNA: TGTGCCTGGAGCGTACTCAGGGGGACTTCACCCCTCCACTTT.

The chain recombines TRBV27 with TRBJ2-1; the D gene is possibly TRBD1 (6 bases). The germline V and J ends were trimmed by 6 bases and 5 bases, with 17 bases remaining between them. Germline-derived CDR1 and CDR2 are MNHEY and SMNVEV (reference sequence). This CDR3 comprises 15 residues. The CDR3 nucleotides are TGTGCCAGCAGACCCCGGGCAGGGGCAAACAATGAGCAGTTCTTC. Translation gives CASRPRAGANNEQFF.

V is TRBV18 and J is TRBJ1-5, with D possibly TRBD1 on 6 matching bases. CDR1 and CDR2 from the germline V gene are KGHSH and LQKENI. V shed 3 bases and J shed 7 bases, with 10 bases lying between them. The CDR3 is 13 residues long. The CDR3 here is CASSPPGEQPQHF. The CDR3, as DNA: TGTGCCAGCTCACCCCCAGGGGAACAGCCCCAGCATTTT.

The chain combines TRBV29-1 with TRBJ2-5, with TRBD2 identical over 9 bases. Germline V lookup: CDR1 SQVTM, CDR2 ANQGSEA. Germline trimming cut 5 bases from V and 3 bases from J; bases unmatched to any gene: 7. The length of the CDR3 is 14 residues. CDR3 coding DNA: TGCAGCGTTTCCCAAGGACTAGCGAAAGAGACCCAGTACTTC. Its protein is CSVSQGLAKETQYF.

The gene calls are TRBV9 and TRBJ2-4, with no clear D. The germline V gene has CDR1 SGDLS and CDR2 YYNGEE. CDR3 length: 16 residues. V dropped 0 bases and J dropped 5 bases, with 15 bases sitting between them. The CDR3 bases are TGTGCCAGCAGCGTAGGAGGTTTAGCCAACCAAAACATTCAGTACTTC. Encoded protein: CASSVGGLANQNIQYF.